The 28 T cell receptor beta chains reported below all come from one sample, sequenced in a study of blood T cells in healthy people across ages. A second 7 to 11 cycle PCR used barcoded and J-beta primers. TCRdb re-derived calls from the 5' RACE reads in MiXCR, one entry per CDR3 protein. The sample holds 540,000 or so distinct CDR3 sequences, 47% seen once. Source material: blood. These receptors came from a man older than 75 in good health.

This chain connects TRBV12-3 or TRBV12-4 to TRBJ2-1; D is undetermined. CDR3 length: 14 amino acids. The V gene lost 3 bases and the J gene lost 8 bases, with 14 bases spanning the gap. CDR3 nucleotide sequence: TGTGCCAGCAGTTTGTATGTCCGAGCCCATGAGCAGTTCTTC. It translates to CASSLYVRAHEQFF.

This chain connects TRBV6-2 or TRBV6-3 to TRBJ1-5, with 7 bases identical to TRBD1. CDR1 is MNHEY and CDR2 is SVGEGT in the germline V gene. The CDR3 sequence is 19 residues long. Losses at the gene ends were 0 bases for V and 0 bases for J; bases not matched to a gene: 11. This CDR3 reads CASSYSGRGTTNSNQPQHF. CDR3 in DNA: TGTGCCAGCAGTTACTCGGGCAGGGGGACCACGAATAGCAATCAGCCCCAGCATTTT.

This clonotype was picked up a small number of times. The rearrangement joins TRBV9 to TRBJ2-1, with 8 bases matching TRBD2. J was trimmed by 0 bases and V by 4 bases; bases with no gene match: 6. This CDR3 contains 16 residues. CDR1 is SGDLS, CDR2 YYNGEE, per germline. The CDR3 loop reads CASSTVTSGSYNEQFF. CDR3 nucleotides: TGTGCCAGCAGCACCGTTACTAGCGGCTCCTACAATGAGCAGTTCTTC.

Written as DNA, the CDR3 is TGTGCCAGCAGGTTGTCTCCTAACATGGTGGAGACCCAGTACTTC. Protein product: CASRLSPNMVETQYF. The gene calls are TRBV6-1 and TRBJ2-5, with D uncertain. The V gene's germline CDR1 is MNHNS and CDR2 SASEGT. This CDR3 region has 15 residues. V lost 6 bases and J 5 bases, leaving 19 bases between the germline ends.

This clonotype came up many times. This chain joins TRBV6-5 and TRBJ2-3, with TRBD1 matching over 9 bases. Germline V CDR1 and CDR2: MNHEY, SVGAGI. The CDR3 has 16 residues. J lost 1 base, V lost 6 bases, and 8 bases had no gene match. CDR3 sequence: CASRQHTGGRTDTQYF. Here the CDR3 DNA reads TGTGCCAGCAGGCAACATACAGGGGGCCGCACAGATACGCAGTATTTT.

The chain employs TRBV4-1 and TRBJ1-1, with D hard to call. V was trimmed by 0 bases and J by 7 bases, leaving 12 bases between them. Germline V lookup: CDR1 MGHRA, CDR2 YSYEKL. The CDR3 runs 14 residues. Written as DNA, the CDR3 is TGCGCCAGCAGCCAAGAATCGGGCACTAGTGAAGCTTTCTTT. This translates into CASSQESGTSEAFF.

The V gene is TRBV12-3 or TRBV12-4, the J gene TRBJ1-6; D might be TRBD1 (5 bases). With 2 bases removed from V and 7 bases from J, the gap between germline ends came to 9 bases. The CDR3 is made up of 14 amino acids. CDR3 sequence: CASSLRAGNSPLHF. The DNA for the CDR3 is TGTGCCAGCAGTTTAAGGGCAGGGAATTCACCCCTCCACTTT.

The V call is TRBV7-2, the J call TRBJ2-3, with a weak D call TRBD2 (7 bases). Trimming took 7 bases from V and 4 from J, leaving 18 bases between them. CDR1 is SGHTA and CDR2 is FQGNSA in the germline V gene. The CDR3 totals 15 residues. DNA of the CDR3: TGTGCCAGCACCTGGGGGGGGGCAGGGGCAGATACGCAGTATTTT. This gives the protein CASTWGGAGADTQYF. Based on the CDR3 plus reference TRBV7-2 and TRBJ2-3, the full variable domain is GAGVSQSPSNKVTEKGKDVELRCDPISGHTALYWYRQSLGQGLEFLIYFQGNSAPDKSGLPSDRFSAERTGGSVSTLTIQRTQQEDSAVYLCASTWGGAGADTQYFGPGTRLTVL.

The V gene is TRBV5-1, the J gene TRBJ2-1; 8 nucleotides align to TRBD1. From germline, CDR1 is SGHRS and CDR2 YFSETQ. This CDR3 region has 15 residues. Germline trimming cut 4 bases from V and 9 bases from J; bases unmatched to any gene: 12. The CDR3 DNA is TGCGCCAGCAGCACCACTCTCGGACAGGGTAGTGAGCAGTTCTTC. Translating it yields CASSTTLGQGSEQFF. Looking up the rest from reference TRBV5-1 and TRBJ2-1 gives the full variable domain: KAGVTQTPRYLIKTRGQQVTLSCSPISGHRSVSWYQQTPGQGLQFLFEYFSETQRNKGNFPGRFSGRQFSNSRSEMNVSTLELGDSALYLCASSTTLGQGSEQFFGPGTRLTVL.

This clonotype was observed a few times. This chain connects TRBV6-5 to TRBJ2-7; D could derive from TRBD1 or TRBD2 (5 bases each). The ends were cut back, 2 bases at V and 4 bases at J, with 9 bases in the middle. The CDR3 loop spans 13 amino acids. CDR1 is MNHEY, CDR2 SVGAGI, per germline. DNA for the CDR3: TGTGCCAGCAGTTACCGGGACCGTTACGAGCAGTACTTC. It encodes CASSYRDRYEQYF.

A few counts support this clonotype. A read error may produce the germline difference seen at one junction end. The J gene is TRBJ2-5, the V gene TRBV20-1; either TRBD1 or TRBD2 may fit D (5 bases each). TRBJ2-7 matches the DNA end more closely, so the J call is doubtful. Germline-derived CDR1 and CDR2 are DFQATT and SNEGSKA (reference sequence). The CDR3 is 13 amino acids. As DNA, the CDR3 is TGCAGTGCCAGAGGGGATCCGCAGGGCGAGCAGTACTTC. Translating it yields CSARGDPQGEQYF.

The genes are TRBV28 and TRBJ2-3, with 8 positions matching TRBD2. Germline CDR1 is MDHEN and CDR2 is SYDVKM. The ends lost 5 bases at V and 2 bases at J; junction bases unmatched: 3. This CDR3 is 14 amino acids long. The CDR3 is CASSKAGDTDTQYF. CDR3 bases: TGTGCCAGCAGTAAAGCGGGAGACACAGATACGCAGTATTTT.

Here the CDR3 DNA reads TGTGCCAGCAGCGTAGAGGGGGGAGCTAACTATGGCTACACCTTC. Its protein product is CASSVEGGANYGYTF. The chain carries TRBV9 and TRBJ1-2, with D tentatively TRBD1 (6 bases). The length of the CDR3 is 15 residues. V lost 0 bases to trimming and J lost 0 bases, with 9 bases between them. Germline V lookup: CDR1 SGDLS, CDR2 YYNGEE.

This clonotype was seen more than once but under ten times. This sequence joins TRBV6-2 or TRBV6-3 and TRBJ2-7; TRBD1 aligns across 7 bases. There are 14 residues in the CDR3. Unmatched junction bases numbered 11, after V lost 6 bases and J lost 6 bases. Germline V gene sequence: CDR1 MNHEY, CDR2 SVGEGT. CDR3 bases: TGTGCCAGCAGAGTTACTACAGGGGCCTTCGAGCAGTACTTC. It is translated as CASRVTTGAFEQYF.

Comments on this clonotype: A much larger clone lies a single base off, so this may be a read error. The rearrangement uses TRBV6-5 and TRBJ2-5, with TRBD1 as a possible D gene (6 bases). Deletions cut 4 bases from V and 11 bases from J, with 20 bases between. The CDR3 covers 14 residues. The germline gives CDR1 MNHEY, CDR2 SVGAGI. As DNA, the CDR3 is TGTGCCAGCAGTTCTAACAGGGTCCACAATGAGCAGTACTTC. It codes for CASSSNRVHNEQYF.

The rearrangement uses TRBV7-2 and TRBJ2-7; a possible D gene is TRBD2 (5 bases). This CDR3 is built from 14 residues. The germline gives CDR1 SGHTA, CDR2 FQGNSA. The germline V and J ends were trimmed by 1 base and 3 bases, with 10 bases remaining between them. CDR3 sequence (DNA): TGTGCCAGCAGCTTAGAGGCGGGTGTCTACGAGCAGTACTTC. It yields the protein CASSLEAGVYEQYF.

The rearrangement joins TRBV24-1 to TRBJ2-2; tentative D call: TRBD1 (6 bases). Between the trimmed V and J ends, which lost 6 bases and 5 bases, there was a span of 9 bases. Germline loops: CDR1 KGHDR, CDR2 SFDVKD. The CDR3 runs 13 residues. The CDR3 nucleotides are TGTGCCACCAGTAGACAGGCAACCGGGGAGCTGTTTTTT. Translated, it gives CATSRQATGELFF.

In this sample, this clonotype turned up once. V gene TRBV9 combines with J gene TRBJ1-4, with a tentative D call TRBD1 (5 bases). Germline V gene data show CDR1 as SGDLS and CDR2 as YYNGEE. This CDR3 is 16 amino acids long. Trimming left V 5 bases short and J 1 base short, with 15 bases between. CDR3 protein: CASSAGRGRTNEKLFF. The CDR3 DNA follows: TGTGCCAGCAGTGCCGGAAGGGGACGAACTAATGAAAAACTGTTTTTT.

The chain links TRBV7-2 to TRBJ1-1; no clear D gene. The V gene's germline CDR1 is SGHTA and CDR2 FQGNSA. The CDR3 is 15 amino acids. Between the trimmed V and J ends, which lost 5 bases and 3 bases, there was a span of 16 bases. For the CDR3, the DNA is TGTGCCAGCAGCGTTGGGAGGGTGACCTACACTGAAGCTTTCTTT. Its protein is CASSVGRVTYTEAFF.

In DNA, the CDR3 is TGCGCCAGCAGCCAAGTTTTGGACGCCGTCTACGAGCAGTACTTC. Translation: CASSQVLDAVYEQYF. V and J are TRBV4-1 and TRBJ2-7; D ambiguous. In germline, CDR1 is MGHRA, CDR2 YSYEKL. The CDR3 spans 15 residues. V shed 1 base and J shed 3 bases, with 13 bases lying between them.

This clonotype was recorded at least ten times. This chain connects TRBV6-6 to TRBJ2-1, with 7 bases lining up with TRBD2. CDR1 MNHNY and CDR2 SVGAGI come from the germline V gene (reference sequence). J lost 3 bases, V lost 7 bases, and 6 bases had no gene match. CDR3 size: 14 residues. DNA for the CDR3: TGTGCCAGCACCCCAAAGCGGGGCTACAATGAGCAGTTCTTC. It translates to CASTPKRGYNEQFF.

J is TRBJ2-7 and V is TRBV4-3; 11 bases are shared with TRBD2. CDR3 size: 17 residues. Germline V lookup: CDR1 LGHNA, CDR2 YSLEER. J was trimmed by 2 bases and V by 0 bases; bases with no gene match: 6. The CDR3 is CASSQDPTSGVTYEQYF. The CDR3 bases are TGCGCCAGCAGCCAAGATCCGACTAGCGGGGTAACCTACGAGCAGTACTTC.

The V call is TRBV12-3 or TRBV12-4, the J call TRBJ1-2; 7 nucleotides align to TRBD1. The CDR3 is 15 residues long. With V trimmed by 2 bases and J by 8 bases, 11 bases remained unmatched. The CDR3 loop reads CASSLPPGQARGYTF. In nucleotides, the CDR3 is TGTGCCAGCAGTTTACCTCCTGGACAGGCCCGGGGCTACACCTTC.

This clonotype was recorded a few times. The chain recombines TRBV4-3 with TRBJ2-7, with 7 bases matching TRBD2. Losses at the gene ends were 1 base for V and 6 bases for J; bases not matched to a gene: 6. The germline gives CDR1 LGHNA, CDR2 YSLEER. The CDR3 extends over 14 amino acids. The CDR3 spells CASSQGGGLGEQYF. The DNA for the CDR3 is TGCGCCAGCAGCCAAGGGGGAGGGTTGGGCGAGCAGTACTTC.

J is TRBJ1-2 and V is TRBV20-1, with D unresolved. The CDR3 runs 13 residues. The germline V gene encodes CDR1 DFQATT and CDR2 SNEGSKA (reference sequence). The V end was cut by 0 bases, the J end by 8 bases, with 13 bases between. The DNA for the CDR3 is TGCAGTGCTAGAGATCAAGGGAGTTGGGGCTACACCTTC. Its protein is CSARDQGSWGYTF.

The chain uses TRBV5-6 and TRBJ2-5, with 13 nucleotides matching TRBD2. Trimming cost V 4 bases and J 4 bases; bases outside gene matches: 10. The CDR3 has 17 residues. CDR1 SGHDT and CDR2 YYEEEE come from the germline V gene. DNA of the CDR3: TGTGCCAGCAGCAAGGGACTAGCGGGATTATTCGGAGAGACCCAGTACTTC. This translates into CASSKGLAGLFGETQYF. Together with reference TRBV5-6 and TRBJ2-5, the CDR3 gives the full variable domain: DAGVTQSPTHLIKTRGQQVTLRCSPKSGHDTVSWYQQALGQGPQFIFQYYEEEERQRGNFPDRFSGHQFPNYSSELNVNALLLGDSALYLCASSKGLAGLFGETQYFGPGTRLLVL.

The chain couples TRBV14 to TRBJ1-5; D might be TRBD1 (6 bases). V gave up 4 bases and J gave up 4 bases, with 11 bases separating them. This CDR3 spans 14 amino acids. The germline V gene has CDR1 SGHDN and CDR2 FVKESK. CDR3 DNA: TGTGCCAGCAGCCGAACAGGGTTAAATCAGCCCCAGCATTTT. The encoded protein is CASSRTGLNQPQHF.

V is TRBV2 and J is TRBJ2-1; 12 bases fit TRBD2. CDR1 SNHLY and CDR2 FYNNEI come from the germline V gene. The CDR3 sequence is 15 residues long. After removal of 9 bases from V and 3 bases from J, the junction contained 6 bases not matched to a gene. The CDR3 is CARTSGSGDYNEQFF. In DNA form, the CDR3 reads TGTGCCAGGACTAGCGGGAGCGGGGACTACAATGAGCAGTTCTTC.